This TCR beta chain originates from a study of blood T cells in healthy people across ages. General study findings and limits: Possibly, changes in expanded clonotypes were confounded because donor CMV status was unknown. When set beside aged donors, long-lived donors presented more naive CD4+ cells and higher diversity.

This clonotype was counted once. The target antigen is unknown. With a J-beta primer mix and a sample-barcoded 5' primer, a second PCR ran about 7 to 12 cycles. Every sample produced at least 2.5 million CDR3-containing paired-end reads. TCRdb reprocessed the 5' RACE reads with MiXCR, giving one entry per CDR3 protein. The sample lists around 1,800,000 distinct CDR3 sequences, more than 35% seen once, with more than 20% in the top ten. With V trimmed by 5 bases and J by 3 bases, 6 bases remained unmatched. CDR1 and CDR2 from the germline V gene are SGHTA and FQGNSA. The CDR3 length is 14 residues. The V and J genes are TRBV7-2 and TRBJ1-1; the match to TRBD1 covers 7 bases. The receptor's source is a human donor in good health. Sequencing used blood. The CDR3 region is CASSPTGMYTEAFF. The CDR3 DNA is TGTGCCAGCAGCCCGACAGGGATGTACACTGAAGCTTTCTTT.